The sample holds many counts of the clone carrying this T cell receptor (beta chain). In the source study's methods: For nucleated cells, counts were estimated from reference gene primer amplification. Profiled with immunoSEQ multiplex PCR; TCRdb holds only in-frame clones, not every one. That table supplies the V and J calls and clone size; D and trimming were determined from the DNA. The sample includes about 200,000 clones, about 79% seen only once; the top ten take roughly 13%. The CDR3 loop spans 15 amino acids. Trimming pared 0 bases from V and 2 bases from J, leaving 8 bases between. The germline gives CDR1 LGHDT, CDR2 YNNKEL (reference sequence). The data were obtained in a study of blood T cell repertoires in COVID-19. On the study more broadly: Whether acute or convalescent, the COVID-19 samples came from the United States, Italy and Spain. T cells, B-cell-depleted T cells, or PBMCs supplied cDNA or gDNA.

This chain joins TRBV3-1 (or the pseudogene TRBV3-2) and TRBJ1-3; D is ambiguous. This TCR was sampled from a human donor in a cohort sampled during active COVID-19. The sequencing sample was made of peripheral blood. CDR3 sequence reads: CASSQDNTAGNTIYF. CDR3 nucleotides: TGTGCCAGCAGCCAAGATAACACAGCTGGAAACACCATATATTTT.